This entry lists 4 T cell receptor beta chains sequenced from one sample in a study of CD8+CD57+ T cells in acquired aplastic anemia. Genomic DNA, serving as template, underwent TCR beta VDJ and CDR3 profiling. TCRdb re-analysed the reads in MiXCR, keeping a single row per CDR3 protein. There are some 200,000 distinct CDR3 sequences in the sample; less than 75% occur only once, and about three fifths lies in the top ten. Those patients picked for sequencing had displayed CD8+CD57+ cell expansion on flow cytometry. Sequencing was performed on sorted CD4+, CD8+, or CD8+CD57+ T cells (not recorded which) from PBMCs. The receptors derive from a human donor with aplastic anemia.

This clonotype was seen more than once but under ten times. A junction end diverges from the germline sequence, so it may reflect a read error. J is TRBJ2-7 and V is TRBV10-3; a weak D match, TRBD1 (6 bases). The germline CDR1 and CDR2 sequences are ENHRY and SYGVKD. This CDR3 is 14 amino acids long. The CDR3 coding sequence is TGTGCCAGCAGTTACCGTCAGGGGCGGAACGAGCAGTACTTC. Its protein is CASSYRQGRNEQYF.

The chain employs TRBV7-8 and TRBJ2-7; D uncertain. The V gene's germline CDR1 is SGHVS and CDR2 FQNEAQ. The CDR3 runs to 15 residues. Trimming took off 6 bases at V and 0 bases at J, with 15 bases between the two ends. For the CDR3, the DNA is TGTGCCAGCAGTTCTCCGACACGAGGCTCCTACGAGCAGTACTTC. This codes for CASSSPTRGSYEQYF.

The CDR3 reads CASSSGRVWQETQYF. The CDR3 DNA reads TGTGCCAGCAGCTCCGGCAGGGTATGGCAAGAGACCCAGTACTTC. V gene TRBV7-7 combines with J gene TRBJ2-5; D may be TRBD1 (5 bases). The CDR3 is 15 residues long. Germline V gene data show CDR1 as SSHAT and CDR2 as FNYEAQ (reference sequence). V was clipped by 4 bases and J by 2 bases, with 14 bases between them.

V is TRBV29-1 and J is TRBJ2-3; no definite D call. Between the trimmed V and J ends, which lost 7 bases and 2 bases, there was a span of 4 bases. The CDR3 has 10 amino acids. Germline V lookup: CDR1 SQVTM, CDR2 ANQGSEA. The CDR3 region has the DNA TGCAGCGCGCACACAGATACGCAGTATTTT. It is translated as CSAHTDTQYF.